What follows are 14 T cell receptor beta chains derived from one specimen sequenced in a study of shared clonotypes between healthy human individuals. Repertoires were generated with immunoSEQ multiplex PCR, while TCRdb's copy carries only in-frame clones and drops some. The data contain some 2,100,000 clones, approximately 94% of them singletons. The sequencing sample was made of naive CD4+ T cells sorted from blood. Subset specified: CD45RA+ positively selected. These receptors were obtained from a man aged 18 to 30 in good health.

The V and J genes are TRBV6-6 and TRBJ2-5, with 9 bases aligning to TRBD1. This CDR3 region has 14 residues. Germline CDR1 reads MNHNY; CDR2 reads SVGAGI (reference sequence). V dropped 5 bases and J dropped 8; count of bases not matched to a gene: 9. Here the CDR3 reads CASSRQGGSQTQYF. CDR3 bases: TGTGCCAGCAGTCGACAGGGGGGGTCTCAAACCCAGTACTTC.

The V and J genes are TRBV10-3 and TRBJ1-4; TRBD1 aligns across 7 bases. The V and J ends lost 4 bases and 3 bases, in that order; junction bases with no gene match: 5. The CDR3 totals 15 residues. The germline gives CDR1 ENHRY, CDR2 SYGVKD. DNA for the CDR3: TGTGCCATCAGTGCAGGGGGGATGGCTAATGAAAAACTGTTTTTT. It codes for CAISAGGMANEKLFF.

The rearrangement links TRBV18 to TRBJ2-7; D remains unclear. The ends were cut back, 2 bases at V and 2 bases at J, with 7 bases in the middle. The CDR3 runs to 13 residues. The germline gives CDR1 KGHSH, CDR2 LQKENI. CDR3 amino acids: CASSPSIPYEQYF. In DNA form, the CDR3 reads TGTGCCAGCTCACCATCTATACCCTACGAGCAGTACTTC.

This clone has a single count. The chain recombines TRBV7-6 with TRBJ1-1; 11 bases map to TRBD1. J gave up 4 bases and V 4 bases, and 2 bases lay outside the gene matches. CDR3 length: 14 residues. Germline V gives CDR1 SGHVS, CDR2 FNYEAQ. The CDR3 region is CASSSGTGGTEAFF. The CDR3 DNA sequence: TGTGCCAGCAGCTCGGGGACAGGGGGCACTGAAGCTTTCTTT.

The chain is built from TRBV30 and TRBJ1-4; D perhaps matches TRBD1 (5 bases). V was cut by 8 bases and J by 6 bases, with 13 bases left in between. The germline gives CDR1 GTSNPN, CDR2 SVGIG (reference sequence). This CDR3 has 12 amino acids. In DNA form, the CDR3 reads TGTGCCGCCTGCCCACAGGATGAAAAACTGTTTTTT. It yields the protein CAACPQDEKLFF.

This clone was seen a few times. The V gene is TRBV27, the J gene TRBJ1-6; the match to TRBD1 covers 9 bases. The ends lost 5 bases at V and 10 bases at J; junction bases unmatched: 6. Germline V gene data show CDR1 as MNHEY and CDR2 as SMNVEV (reference sequence). This CDR3 spans 14 amino acids. The CDR3 here is CASSPRDRVSPLHF. In DNA form, the CDR3 reads TGTGCCAGCAGTCCCCGGGACAGGGTATCACCCCTCCACTTT.

About this clone itself: The same CDR3 is also encoded by other DNA sequences in this sample. The chain is built from TRBV6-5 and TRBJ1-6, with TRBD1 matching over 8 bases. Germline CDR1 and CDR2: MNHEY and SVGAGI. There are 15 residues in the CDR3. V dropped 6 bases and J dropped 10; count of bases not matched to a gene: 11. CDR3 loop: CASSRTGTGGSPLHF. As DNA, the CDR3 is TGTGCCAGCAGCAGAACCGGGACAGGAGGGTCACCCCTCCACTTT.

V gene TRBV7-2 combines with J gene TRBJ1-1; D unresolved. Trimming took off 5 bases at V and 0 bases at J, with 10 bases between the two ends. The germline V gene encodes CDR1 SGHTA and CDR2 FQGNSA. The CDR3 has 14 residues. The CDR3 coding sequence is TGTGCCAGCAGCACTCAACGGCTGAACACTGAAGCTTTCTTT. This gives the protein CASSTQRLNTEAFF.

V is TRBV5-1 and J is TRBJ2-5; TRBD2 matches at 7 bases. The germline V gene encodes CDR1 SGHRS and CDR2 YFSETQ. V shed 5 bases, J shed 5 bases, and the junction held 9 bases outside the gene matches. The CDR3 spans 14 residues. In nucleotides, the CDR3 is TGCGCCAGCAGGGGGCCAGCGGGATGGGAGACCCAGTACTTC. Its translation is CASRGPAGWETQYF.

CDR3 region: CASSRGLAVADTQYF. The CDR3 DNA is TGTGCCAGCAGTCGTGGACTAGCGGTTGCAGATACGCAGTATTTT. This chain connects TRBV28 to TRBJ2-3, with TRBD2 matching over 10 bases. The CDR3 runs 15 residues. J gave up 4 bases and V 5 bases, and 6 bases lay outside the gene matches. Germline CDR1 and CDR2: MDHEN and SYDVKM.

This chain uses TRBV5-5 with TRBJ2-2, with TRBD1 matching 9 bases. V was pared by 4 bases and J by 6 bases, with 10 bases of the junction left unmatched. Germline V gene lookup returns CDR1 SGHKS and CDR2 YYEKEE (reference sequence). The CDR3 is 16 residues long. This chain's CDR3 is CASSIPGQGIPGELFF. CDR3 nucleotide sequence: TGTGCCAGCAGCATTCCGGGACAGGGAATACCCGGGGAGCTGTTTTTT.

The V gene is TRBV25-1, the J gene TRBJ2-7; TRBD2 might be the D (6 bases). Germline lookup yields CDR1 MGHDK and CDR2 SYGVNS. Trimming shortened V by 7 bases and J by 4 bases, and 14 bases separated the two germline ends. This CDR3 is built from 13 residues. The DNA of the CDR3 is TGTGCCAGCAAGGGACTTATTACGTACGAGCAGTACTTC. Its protein product is CASKGLITYEQYF.

The chain has TRBV10-3 and TRBJ2-2; a possible D gene is TRBD2 (5 bases). CDR3 size: 14 residues. Trimming pared 7 bases from V and 5 bases from J, leaving 14 bases between. Germline CDR1 ENHRY, CDR2 SYGVKD. The CDR3 reads CAINLAGSTGELFF. Written as DNA, the CDR3 is TGTGCCATCAATCTCGCGGGCTCTACCGGGGAGCTGTTTTTT.

The V and J genes are TRBV2 and TRBJ2-2; D remains ambiguous. Trimming cost V 1 base and J 10 bases, with 7 bases left between them. The CDR3 has 12 residues. Germline V lookup: CDR1 SNHLY, CDR2 FYNNEI. DNA of the CDR3: TGTGCCAGCAGTGAAGAGCTCTTGGAGCTGTTTTTT. It specifies CASSEELLELFF. The whole variable domain, filled in from reference TRBV2 and TRBJ2-2, reads EPEVTQTPSHQVTQMGQEVILRCVPISNHLYFYWYRQILGQKVEFLVSFYNNEISEKSEIFDDQFSVERPDGSNFTLKIRSTKLEDSAMYFCASSEELLELFFGEGSRLTVL.